This TCR beta chain was captured in a study of shared clonotypes between healthy human individuals. Study conclusions and caveats: Naive CD4 clonotypes overlapped across a few donors at around 4.7%. The authors sampled blood alone, and tissue repertoires likely differ.

A remark on this clone: As yet, its antigen is unknown. The identical CDR3 is also encoded by other nucleotide sequences in the sample.

After removal of 6 bases from V and 0 bases from J, the junction contained 4 bases not matched to a gene. The CDR3 covers 14 residues. Germline CDR1 and CDR2: MNHEY and SVGAGI. Assay: immunoSEQ multiplex PCR; the TCRdb copy retains only in-frame clones and omits some. The data hold more than 1 million clones, with approximately 78% observed a single time. The chain employs TRBV6-5 and TRBJ1-2; 7 nucleotides agree with TRBD1. The clonotype comes from a man between 18 and 29 years old in good health. Some clones in this sample may be carry-over from other donors' samples. Sequenced material: memory CD4+ T cells from PBMCs. The subset: CD45RA-negative fraction. The CDR3 nucleotides are TGTGCCAGCAGCCCCGGGACAGCTAACTATGGCTACACCTTC. It translates to CASSPGTANYGYTF.